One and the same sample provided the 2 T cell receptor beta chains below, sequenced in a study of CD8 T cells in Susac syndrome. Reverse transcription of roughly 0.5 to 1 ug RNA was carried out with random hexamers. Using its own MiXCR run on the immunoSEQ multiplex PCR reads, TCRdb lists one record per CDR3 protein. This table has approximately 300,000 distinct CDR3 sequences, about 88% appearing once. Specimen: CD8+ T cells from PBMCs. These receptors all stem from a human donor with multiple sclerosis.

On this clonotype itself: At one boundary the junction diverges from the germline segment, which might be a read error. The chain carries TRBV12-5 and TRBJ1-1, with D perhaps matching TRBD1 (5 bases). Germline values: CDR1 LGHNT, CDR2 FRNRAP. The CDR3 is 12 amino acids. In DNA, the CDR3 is TGTGCTAGTGGTTGGACCACAGGTGAAGCTCTCTTT. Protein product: CASGWTTGEALF.

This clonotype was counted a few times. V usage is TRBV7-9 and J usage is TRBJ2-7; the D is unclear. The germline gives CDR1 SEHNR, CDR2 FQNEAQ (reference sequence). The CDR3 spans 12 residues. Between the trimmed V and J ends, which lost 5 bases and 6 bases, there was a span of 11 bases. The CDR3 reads CASSAAPGEQYF. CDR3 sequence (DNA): TGTGCCAGCAGCGCCGCGCCTGGCGAGCAGTACTTC.